Listed below are T cell receptor beta chains from one sample, sequenced in a study of identical twins. TCRdb processed the 5' RACE reads anew with MiXCR; each CDR3 protein has one entry. The data contain under 300,000 distinct CDR3 sequences, approximately 8.3% of them singletons. The same sample was also studied in work on yellow fever vaccine responses in identical twins.

The sample comprised CD8+ T cells sorted from blood. Receptors were obtained from a woman aged 18-35 years in good health. CDR3s include the opening cysteine and the closing phenylalanine or tryptophan. The D gene is left open where the match is weak. Clone size is shown for a subset of rows, as once, few, many or a class of expanded clone.

>TRBJ1-1|many|TRBV15|.
TGTGCCACCAGCAGAGACAGGGCTATGAACACTGAAGCTTTCTTT
CATSRDRAMNTEAFF
>TRBJ2-1|many|TRBV5-1|TRBD2
TGCGCCAGCCTCCCCGGAAGACTAGCGGGGGAGCCCTACAATGAGCAGTTCTTC
CASLPGRLAGEPYNEQFF
>TRBJ2-5|many|TRBV6-1|TRBD2
TGTGCCAGCAGTCAACTAGCGGGTCAAGAGACCCAGTACTTC
CASSQLAGQETQYF
>TRBJ2-7|few|TRBV7-8|.
TGTGCCAGCAGCTTAGCGAGCCCCCTTCACTACGAGCAGTACTTC
CASSLASPLHYEQYF
>TRBJ2-5|many|TRBV10-3|.
TGTGCCACAGGGCAAGAGACCCAGTACTTC
CATGQETQYF
>TRBJ2-2|few|TRBV20-1|.
TGCAGTGCCTACGACGGGACTTACAACACCGGGGAGCTGTTTTTT
CSAYDGTYNTGELFF
>TRBJ2-2|.|TRBV27|.
TGTGCCAGGTCGAACACCGGGGAGCTGTTTTTT
CARSNTGELFF
>TRBJ2-2|many|TRBV4-3|.
TGCGCCAGCAGCCAAGATCCACTAGCCGGGGAGCTGTTTTTT
CASSQDPLAGELFF
>TRBJ2-7|many|TRBV20-1|TRBD2
TGCAGTGCTACATCCATTCGGGAGGCGTACGAGCAGTACTTC
CSATSIREAYEQYF
>TRBJ2-5|.|TRBV20-1|TRBD2
TGCAGTGCTAGCCGGACTAGCGGGAGCGGAGAGACCCAGTACTTC
CSASRTSGSGETQYF
>TRBJ2-1|many|TRBV11-2|.
TGTGCCAGCAGCCCCCCTAGTTTTTCCGGCAATGAGCAGTTCTTC
CASSPPSFSGNEQFF
>TRBJ1-1|many|TRBV20-1|.
TGCAGTGCTAGAAGGACAGTCACGAACACTGAAGCTTTCTTT
CSARRTVTNTEAFF
>TRBJ2-5|.|TRBV2|TRBD1
TGTGCCAGCAGAGGCGGGACAGGGGCGGAGACCCAGTACTTC
CASRGGTGAETQYF
>TRBJ2-3|many|TRBV10-3|TRBD1
TGTGCCATCAGTGAAGGGGGCGCAGATACGCAGTATTTT
CAISEGGADTQYF
>TRBJ2-7|few|TRBV20-1|.
TGCAGTGCTAGAGATCTTGTGGCTAGCTCCTACGAGCAGTACTTC
CSARDLVASSYEQYF
>TRBJ2-1|.|TRBV6-5|.
TGTGCCAGCAGTCTATTCGGGGAGAACTATGAGCAGTTCTTC
CASSLFGENYEQFF
>TRBJ2-5|.|TRBV12-3/TRBV12-4|TRBD2
TGTGCCAGCAGCACTGGGACTAGCGGGGGGGCGCCCCTTCGGGGGACCCAGTACTTC
CASSTGTSGGAPLRGTQYF
>TRBJ1-1|few|TRBV12-3/TRBV12-4|TRBD1
TGTGCCAGCAGTTTTACAGGGGATACTGAAGCTTTCTTT
CASSFTGDTEAFF
>TRBJ2-1|few|TRBV12-3/TRBV12-4|.
TGTGCCAGCAGTTCCCTAGCTAATGAGCAGTTCTTC
CASSSLANEQFF
>TRBJ2-7|few|TRBV29-1|TRBD1
TGCAGCGTTGAAGAAGGGCAGGGGGCCCTCTCCTACGAGCAGTACTTC
CSVEEGQGALSYEQYF
>TRBJ2-1|.|TRBV5-6|TRBD1
TGTGCCAGCAGCTTTTACAGGGGTTACAATGAGCAGTTCTTC
CASSFYRGYNEQFF
>TRBJ2-1|.|TRBV7-6|TRBD2
TGTGCCAGCATCCCCGATACGGGGGGTTATGAGCAGTTCTTC
CASIPDTGGYEQFF
>TRBJ2-1|many|TRBV24-1|TRBD2
TGTGCCACCAGTGATTCCAGCGGGAGGGGTGAGCAGTTCTTC
CATSDSSGRGEQFF
>TRBJ2-3|many|TRBV7-3|TRBD2
TGTGCCAGCAGCTCCCCTGGGGGGCTGGCTAGCGGGATGGGAGATACGCAGTATTTT
CASSSPGGLASGMGDTQYF
>TRBJ1-4|.|TRBV12-3/TRBV12-4|.
TGTGCCAGCATCCAGGATTCAACTAATGAAAAACTGTTTTTT
CASIQDSTNEKLFF
>TRBJ2-7|.|TRBV5-1|TRBD1
TGCGCCAGCACCGATCACAGGGGCCCTGCCTACGAGCAGTACTTC
CASTDHRGPAYEQYF
>TRBJ2-1|.|TRBV7-8|.
TGTGCCAGCAGCCAACAGGGGGGGTACTCCTACAATGAGCAGTTCTTC
CASSQQGGYSYNEQFF
>TRBJ1-1|many|TRBV14|.
TGTGCCAGCAGCCAAATGAACACTGAAGCTTTCTTT
CASSQMNTEAFF
>TRBJ2-3|.|TRBV12-3/TRBV12-4|TRBD1
TGTGCCAGCAGTTCCGGGACAGGGGGACCCACAGATACGCAGTATTTT
CASSSGTGGPTDTQYF
>TRBJ2-7|many|TRBV20-1|TRBD2
TGCAGTGCTAGAGATCCAGCGGGAGTTCTATTTTACGAGCAGTACTTC
CSARDPAGVLFYEQYF
>TRBJ2-7|many|TRBV10-3|TRBD2
TGTGCCATCAGTGATCCGCCGGGAGGGAGCTACGAGCAGTACTTC
CAISDPPGGSYEQYF
>TRBJ2-7|.|TRBV5-1|TRBD1
TGCGCCAGCAGTCCTACAGGGGGTGCTGCCTACGAGCAGTACTTC
CASSPTGGAAYEQYF
>TRBJ1-6|many|TRBV7-6|.
TGTGCCAGCAGCCCCCCGATTTCACCCCTCCACTTT
CASSPPISPLHF
>TRBJ2-7|.|TRBV2|.
TGTGCCAGCAGTGAAGTAGGACCTGCTTACTACGAGCAGTACTTC
CASSEVGPAYYEQYF
>TRBJ2-5|.|TRBV4-3|TRBD2
TGCGCCAGCAGCCGAGGACTAGCGGGAGAGACCCAGTACTTC
CASSRGLAGETQYF
>TRBJ2-2|few|TRBV9|TRBD1
TGTGCCAGCAGGGGACCGGGACAGGGGGCCGGGGAGCTGTTTTTT
CASRGPGQGAGELFF
>TRBJ2-1|few|TRBV3-1|.
TGTGCCAGCAGCCAAGATCTTTCTCTCCATGAGCAGTTCTTC
CASSQDLSLHEQFF
>TRBJ2-1|few|TRBV20-1|.
TGCAGTGCCGGCTGGCTCGACAATGAGCAGTTCTTC
CSAGWLDNEQFF
>TRBJ2-1|many|TRBV20-1|TRBD2
TGCAGTGCCCCCGGGACTAGCGAACCCCCAAGGGGGCACAATGAGCAGTTCTTC
CSAPGTSEPPRGHNEQFF
>TRBJ2-3|.|TRBV27|.
TGTGCCAGCAGAGGGGGGCAAGGAGATACGCAGTATTTT
CASRGGQGDTQYF
>TRBJ2-1|many|TRBV28|.
TGTGCCAGCAGTCCGACCCAGGACGGAAGGGATGAGCAGTTCTTC
CASSPTQDGRDEQFF
>TRBJ1-5|few|TRBV5-6|.
TGTGCCAGCAGCTTGGCCAATTCGAGGGTTTTTGGGTCCCAGCATTTT
CASSLANSRVFGSQHF
>TRBJ2-3|many|TRBV7-9|.
TGTGCCAGCAGCCCGGCGGGCCCGTACCGCACAGATACGCAGTATTTT
CASSPAGPYRTDTQYF
>TRBJ1-1|many|TRBV6-5|.
TGTGCCAGCAGTTACGGGGGGTTGAACACTGAAGCTTTCTTT
CASSYGGLNTEAFF
>TRBJ2-3|few|TRBV20-1|.
TGCAGTGCTAGAGATCTCGGGAGCGGACGCACAGATACGCAGTATTTT
CSARDLGSGRTDTQYF
>TRBJ1-2|few|TRBV29-1|.
TGCAGCGTTGACGAGGGGGTGAACTATGGCTACACCTTC
CSVDEGVNYGYTF
>TRBJ2-7|few|TRBV4-3|.
TGCGCCAGCAGCCAGCAACGACAGACGGGCGAGCAGTACTTC
CASSQQRQTGEQYF
>TRBJ2-1|.|TRBV29-1|.
TGCAGCACTGGGGGGGCCAATGAGCAGTTCTTC
CSTGGANEQFF
>TRBJ2-1|many|TRBV12-3/TRBV12-4|TRBD2
TGTGCCAGCAGTTCCTCAGTACTAGCGGGGACGTACAATGAGCAGTTCTTC
CASSSSVLAGTYNEQFF
>TRBJ2-6|.|TRBV7-9|.
TGTGCCAGCAGCGGGTCAACGGGGGCCAACGTCCTGACTTTC
CASSGSTGANVLTF
>TRBJ2-7|.|TRBV5-1|TRBD1
TGCGCCAGCAACGGACAGGGGGGCCCCCTCGCTGGCGAGCAGTACTTC
CASNGQGGPLAGEQYF
>TRBJ1-1|.|TRBV5-8|.
TGTGCCAGCAGCTTCGAGAACATGAACACTGAAGCTTTCTTT
CASSFENMNTEAFF
>TRBJ2-7|few|TRBV7-2|TRBD1
TGTGCCAGCAGCTTAGAGGCAGGGACAGCCTACGAGCAGTACTTC
CASSLEAGTAYEQYF
>TRBJ2-1|many|TRBV6-2/TRBV6-3|TRBD2
TGTGCCAGCAAACCCCGGGGGGGCTTCAATGAGCAGTTCTTC
CASKPRGGFNEQFF
>TRBJ2-7|.|TRBV20-1|TRBD2
TGCAGTGCTCCGAGAGGCCTAGCGGGAGGCTACGAGCAGTACTTC
CSAPRGLAGGYEQYF
>TRBJ2-1|few|TRBV6-5|TRBD2
TGTGCCAGCAGTTACTCGCCTCGGGGCGGGGGTTACAATGAGCAGTTCTTC
CASSYSPRGGGYNEQFF
>TRBJ2-1|.|TRBV5-6|TRBD2
TGTGCCAGCGGACCCGGGGGGGGCTGGAATGAGCAGTTCTTC
CASGPGGGWNEQFF